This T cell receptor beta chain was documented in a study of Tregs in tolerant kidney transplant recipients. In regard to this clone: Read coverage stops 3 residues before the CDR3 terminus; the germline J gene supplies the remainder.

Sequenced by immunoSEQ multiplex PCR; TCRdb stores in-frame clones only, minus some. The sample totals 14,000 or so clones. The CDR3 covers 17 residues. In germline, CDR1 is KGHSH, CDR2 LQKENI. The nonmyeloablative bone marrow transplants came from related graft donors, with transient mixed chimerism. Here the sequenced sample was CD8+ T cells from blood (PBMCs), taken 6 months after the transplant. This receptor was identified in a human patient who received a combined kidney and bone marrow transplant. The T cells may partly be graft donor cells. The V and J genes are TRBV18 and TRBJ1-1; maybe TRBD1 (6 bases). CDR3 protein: CASPREGGSSYNSPAFF. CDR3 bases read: TGTGCCAGCCCCAGGGAGGGGGGGAGCTCCTATAATTCACCA.